This T cell receptor (beta chain) was observed in a study of T cell responses to AZD1222 COVID-19 vaccine. Study-level background: Timing groups of about 4 and about 12 weeks for second doses were pooled.

Measured with immunoSEQ multiplex PCR; TCRdb has only the in-frame clones, and not every one. The table records about 110,000 clones, about 86% of them present only once. This clone was seen once. Its antigen is as yet unknown. This CDR3 has 14 residues. In germline, CDR1 is MDHEN, CDR2 SYDVKM. Trimming stripped 7 bases from V and 2 bases from J, with 14 bases between. Study findings and constraints: Females made up more of the donors, who were largely white British, and clonal diversity may have come out too low. Per reports, nearly half of all spike-specific TCRs target regions that are unmutated in variants.

The receptor was derived from an adult in good health. The V and J genes are TRBV28 and TRBJ1-2; D perhaps matches TRBD1 (6 bases). Material: peripheral blood, obtained on day 0 of AZD1222 vaccination. The CDR3: CASTEGGGNYGYTF. Here the CDR3 DNA reads TGTGCCAGCACCGAGGGGGGGGGCAACTATGGCTACACCTTC.